The 3 T cell receptor beta chains below were found in one sample sequenced in a study of blood T cell repertoires in COVID-19. The table came from immunoSEQ multiplex PCR; TCRdb's copy has only in-frame clones and leaves some out. Of 300,000 to 400,000 clones in the sample, around nine tenths were seen once. Material for sequencing was peripheral blood. These receptor sequences come from a woman between 18 and 29 years old who had recovered from COVID-19.

This chain links TRBV15 with TRBJ2-5, with 12 bases that match TRBD2. With 0 bases clipped from V and 4 bases from J, the junction kept 12 bases outside the gene matches. Per the germline V gene, CDR1 is LNHNV and CDR2 is YYDKDF (reference sequence). The length of the CDR3 is 19 residues. The CDR3 sequence: CATSRDRTSGALSVETQYF. The CDR3 nucleotides read TGTGCCACCAGCAGAGATCGGACTAGCGGGGCACTTTCGGTAGAGACCCAGTACTTC.

This sequence joins TRBV7-2 and TRBJ2-7; tentative D call: TRBD2 (5 bases). Trimming took off 5 bases at V and 3 bases at J, with 20 bases between the two ends. The length of the CDR3 is 16 residues. The germline CDR1 and CDR2 sequences are SGHTA and FQGNSA. CDR3 DNA: TGTGCCAGCAGCCTACGAGGCCGTCCGGGAATCTACGAGCAGTACGTC. It encodes CASSLRGRPGIYEQYV.

The gene calls are TRBV3-1 (or the pseudogene TRBV3-2) and TRBJ2-7; no clear D. CDR1 is LGHDT, CDR2 YNNKEL, per germline (reference sequence). Trimming stripped 5 bases from V and 3 bases from J, with 8 bases between. There are 12 residues in the CDR3. In DNA form, the CDR3 reads TGTGCCAGCAGCTCTTCGGGCTACGAGCAGTACGTC. Its translation is CASSSSGYEQYV.